Listed here are 22 T cell receptor beta chains from one sample, sequenced in a study of T cells in Graves' hyperthyroidism and ophthalmopathy. Amplification yielded TCR beta CDR3 regions, with RNA transcripts as the source. Primed by the HTBI set, a first-round RT-PCR was run on the TCR CDR3. TCRdb processed the multiplex PCR reads anew with MiXCR; each CDR3 protein has one entry. This table has more than 150,000 distinct CDR3 sequences, about 15% appearing once. Sample: blood. The receptors come from a woman aged 45-65 years with Graves' hyperthyroidism.

This clonotype showed up many times. V gene TRBV7-8 combines with J gene TRBJ2-7; the D gene is possibly TRBD2 (5 bases). V dropped 5 bases and J dropped 2 bases, with 13 bases sitting between them. This CDR3 region has 14 residues. Looked up from germline, CDR1 is SGHVS and CDR2 is FQNEAQ. The CDR3 spells CASSKRTETYEQYF. Written as DNA, the CDR3 is TGTGCCAGCAGCAAGCGGACCGAAACCTACGAGCAGTACTTC.

The sample holds many counts of this clonotype. This rearrangement joins TRBV19 to TRBJ2-7, with 10 bases identical to TRBD1. Germline V gene sequence: CDR1 LNHDA, CDR2 SQIVND (reference sequence). The CDR3 is made up of 13 amino acids. Trimming removed 7 bases from V and 6 bases from J; junction bases left unmatched: 6. For the CDR3, the DNA is TGTGCCAGTAATAGTCGGGACAGGGGCGAGCAGTACTTC. Translating it yields CASNSRDRGEQYF.

The genes are TRBV28 and TRBJ2-5; possibly TRBD1 or TRBD2 for D (6 bases each). Germline values: CDR1 MDHEN, CDR2 SYDVKM. The CDR3 contains 13 residues. The germline V and J ends were trimmed by 7 bases and 5 bases, with 14 bases remaining between them. CDR3 sequence (DNA): TGTGCCAGCAAGGTTGGGGGGCGGGAGACCCAGTACTTC. It specifies CASKVGGRETQYF. Complete variable domain (other parts from reference TRBV28 and TRBJ2-5): DVKVTQSSRYLVKRTGEKVFLECVQDMDHENMFWYRQDPGLGLRLIYFSYDVKMKEKGDIPEGYSVSREKKERFSLILESASTNQTSMYLCASKVGGRETQYFGPGTRLLVL.

This clonotype was found many times. This sequence joins TRBV7-3 and TRBJ2-1; 8 bases are shared with TRBD1. The CDR3 extends over 16 amino acids. Germline V gene sequence: CDR1 SGHTA, CDR2 FQGTGA. Trimming took 0 bases from V and 4 from J; bases not matched to a gene: 5. Written as DNA, the CDR3 is TGTGCCAGCAGCTTAACTTGGACAGGGCAGTACAATGAGCAGTTCTTC. Translation: CASSLTWTGQYNEQFF.

This clonotype was found many times. The J gene is TRBJ2-1, the V gene TRBV2; 9 nucleotides line up with TRBD2. CDR1 and CDR2 from the germline V gene are SNHLY and FYNNEI. This CDR3 is 15 amino acids long. V was pared by 6 bases and J by 2 bases, with 5 bases of the junction left unmatched. For the CDR3, the DNA is TGTGCCAGCAGCGCTAGCGGGGAGACCTACAATGAGCAGTTCTTC. Residues: CASSASGETYNEQFF.

This clonotype was recorded at least ten times. The V and J genes are TRBV12-3 or TRBV12-4 and TRBJ1-2, with D unclear. This CDR3 spans 14 amino acids. Trimming removed 4 bases at V and 6 bases at J, with 15 bases between. The CDR3 spells CASSSMGILNGYTF. The CDR3 DNA sequence: TGTGCCAGCAGTTCGATGGGCATCCTGAATGGCTACACCTTC.

This clonotype was recorded many times. This chain uses TRBV7-9 with TRBJ2-1; 7 bases agree with TRBD2. The CDR3 covers 15 residues. CDR1 and CDR2 (germline): SEHNR, FQNEAQ (reference sequence). V dropped 3 bases and J dropped 2; count of bases not matched to a gene: 4. CDR3 DNA sequence: TGTGCCAGCAGCTTCAGCGGGGCCACCTACAATGAGCAGTTCTTC. As protein: CASSFSGATYNEQFF.

This clonotype was observed many times. This chain joins TRBV2 and TRBJ2-7; D not resolved. V was clipped by 5 bases and J by 5 bases, with 4 bases between them. Germline lookup yields CDR1 SNHLY and CDR2 FYNNEI. The CDR3 loop spans 10 amino acids. CDR3 region: CASSSNEQYF. For the CDR3, the DNA is TGTGCCAGCAGTAGCAACGAGCAGTACTTC.

The gene calls are TRBV6-1 and TRBJ2-3; D might be TRBD1 (5 bases). Trimming took off 6 bases at V and 1 base at J, with 17 bases between the two ends. Germline-derived CDR1 and CDR2 are MNHNS and SASEGT. This CDR3 is built from 16 residues. The CDR3 sequence is CASRPRRGSGTDTQYF. The CDR3 bases are TGTGCCAGCAGGCCCCGTAGGGGATCTGGCACAGATACGCAGTATTTT.

For this clonotype: Just one base apart from a much larger clone, this may be a read error. The conserved phenylalanine or tryptophan is not found at the CDR3 terminus, so this likely reflects a read error. V is TRBV20-1 and J is TRBJ2-3; TRBD2 is a possible D gene (5 bases). This CDR3 region has 15 residues. Trimming took off 5 bases at V and 2 bases at J, with 17 bases between the two ends. Germline values: CDR1 DFQATT, CDR2 SNEGSKA (reference sequence). CDR3 sequence reads: CSAPPQRPNTDTQYL. The CDR3 DNA is TGCAGTGCTCCCCCCCAGCGGCCGAACACAGATACGCAGTATCTT.

The chain combines TRBV6-1 with TRBJ1-1; no clear D. This CDR3 comprises 13 residues. Trimming shortened V by 2 bases and J by 1 base, and 5 bases separated the two germline ends. Germline V gene data show CDR1 as MNHNS and CDR2 as SASEGT. This CDR3 is CASSETANTEAFF. The DNA for the CDR3 is TGTGCCAGCAGTGAAACAGCGAACACTGAAGCTTTCTTT.

This clonotype was recorded many times. The chain carries TRBV2 and TRBJ2-7, with D maybe TRBD1 (6 bases). This CDR3 spans 12 amino acids. Germline loops: CDR1 SNHLY, CDR2 FYNNEI. The V and J ends lost 5 bases and 3 bases respectively, with 8 bases between them. This CDR3 reads CASSKQGYEQYF. CDR3 in DNA: TGTGCCAGCAGTAAACAGGGCTACGAGCAGTACTTC.

Many counts were recorded for this clonotype. This chain links TRBV9 with TRBJ2-1; perhaps TRBD2 as D (5 bases). This CDR3 has 15 residues. Deletions cut 4 bases from V and 8 bases from J, with 19 bases between. CDR1 is SGDLS, CDR2 YYNGEE, per germline. CDR3 sequence: CASSTVGPIGDEQFF. The CDR3, as DNA: TGTGCCAGCAGCACAGTCGGTCCAATCGGGGATGAGCAGTTCTTC.

This clonotype was recorded many times. The rearrangement joins TRBV6-1 to TRBJ1-4, with D possibly TRBD1 on 6 matching bases. Trimming took 5 bases from V and 2 from J, leaving 12 bases between them. CDR3 length: 15 residues. Germline assignment: CDR1 MNHNS and CDR2 SASEGT. The chain's CDR3 is CASSRTGRTNEKLFF. For the CDR3, the DNA is TGTGCCAGCAGTCGTACAGGGAGGACTAATGAAAAACTGTTTTTT.

J is TRBJ1-3 and V is TRBV5-1; D possibly corresponds to TRBD1 (5 bases). CDR3 length: 15 residues. Germline CDR1 and CDR2: SGHRS and YFSETQ. V lost 4 bases to trimming and J lost 0 bases, with 11 bases between them. CDR3 residues: CASSLGHASGNTIYF. The CDR3 DNA reads TGCGCCAGCAGCCTCGGACACGCCTCTGGAAACACCATATATTTT.

The chain has TRBV7-2 and TRBJ2-5; 9 positions agree with TRBD2. This CDR3 is 16 amino acids long. In germline, CDR1 is SGHTA, CDR2 FQGNSA. Unmatched junction bases numbered 14, after V lost 5 bases and J lost 7 bases. The CDR3 DNA reads TGTGCCAGCAGCCAAGATCAAGCGGGGGGCCCGGGGACCCAGTACTTC. This encodes CASSQDQAGGPGTQYF.

In the case of this clonotype: A read error is possible here, since a much larger clone lies one base away. This chain connects TRBV7-9 to TRBJ1-2; D is uncertain. Germline V gives CDR1 SEHNR, CDR2 FQNEAQ (reference sequence). The germline V and J ends were trimmed by 5 bases and 3 bases, with 16 bases remaining between them. The CDR3 contains 15 residues. The CDR3 loop is CASSEGSLDYYGYTF. As DNA, the CDR3 is TGTGCCAGCAGCGAGGGCAGCCTGGATTACTATGGCTACACCTTC.

This clonotype was observed a few times. The gene calls are TRBV7-3 and TRBJ2-1, with D possibly called TRBD1 or TRBD2 (5 bases each). Germline-derived CDR1 and CDR2 are SGHTA and FQGTGA. V was trimmed by 2 bases and J by 9 bases, leaving 17 bases between them. CDR3 length: 15 residues. CDR3: CASSLGGSQGAEQFF. The DNA for the CDR3 is TGTGCCAGCAGCTTAGGGGGTTCCCAAGGGGCTGAGCAGTTCTTC.

In this sample, this clonotype turned up many times. J is TRBJ2-7 and V is TRBV3-1, with TRBD1 matching 9 bases. The junction had 2 bases not matched to a gene; V was cut back by 2 bases and J by 3 bases. CDR3 length equals 14 residues. CDR1 is LGHDT, CDR2 YNNKEL, per germline (reference sequence). This CDR3 reads CASSQRQGDYEQYF. CDR3 nucleotides: TGTGCCAGCAGCCAACGACAGGGGGACTACGAGCAGTACTTC.

This clonotype was observed many times. The chain carries TRBV6-1 and TRBJ1-2, with unresolved D. From germline, CDR1 is MNHNS and CDR2 SASEGT. V lost 6 bases, J lost 5 bases, and 13 bases lay in between. This CDR3 region has 13 residues. Here the CDR3 reads CASSKTDPYGYTF. CDR3 nucleotides: TGTGCCAGCAGCAAGACGGACCCGTATGGCTACACCTTC.

This clonotype showed up many times. The genes are TRBV20-1 and TRBJ2-7; D is ambiguous. Germline V gene sequence: CDR1 DFQATT, CDR2 SNEGSKA (reference sequence). This CDR3 has 13 residues. V was trimmed by 1 base and J by 5 bases, leaving 12 bases between them. The CDR3 DNA is TGCAGTGCTAGAGTCGAAGACTTAAACGAGCAGTACTTC. Translating it yields CSARVEDLNEQYF.

The chain is built from TRBV28 and TRBJ1-5, with D uncertain. CDR1 and CDR2 (germline): MDHEN, SYDVKM. V lost 3 bases and J 3 bases, leaving 6 bases between the germline ends. The CDR3 length is 13 residues. CDR3 loop: CASSLGTNQPQHF. The CDR3 bases are TGTGCCAGCAGTTTGGGCACCAATCAGCCCCAGCATTTT.